This T cell receptor (beta chain) was sequenced for a study of shared clonotypes between healthy human individuals (dated by TCRdb to 2019 to 2021). Study-level background: A couple of women and a few men aged 18 to 49 years were included in the cohort. Blood TCR repertoires of about 5 healthy adults were deeply sequenced to estimate repertoire size and the extent of clonotype sharing between individuals. For each donor, three plates each were used for CD4 naive and CD4 memory, two plates were used for CD8 naive, and one plate was used for CD8 memory. Per donor, leukapheresis produced somewhere between about 0.8 and 9 billion PBMCs. To increase sequencing depth and limit assay-specific biases, different laboratories used diverse techniques to prepare libraries and sequence TCR repertoires. Study-level results and caveats: Incomplete sequencing was indicated by rarefaction of sorted-subset datasets, despite the large sequencing depth. Sampling was restricted to blood, and TCR repertoires in tissues likely differ from the TCR repertoires found in blood. Based on pairwise subsampling, the degree of clonotype sharing among donors was expected to be affected by sequencing depth. Estimated clonotype richness was generally larger for naive than for memory subsets. Clonotypes shared by all four sorted-subset donors showed higher generation probabilities than non-shared clonotypes. The genetic and exposure-history diversity represented was limited by the small number of donors. Sharing across four donors was observed for about 5% of naive CD4, under 4% of naive CD8, about 2.3% of memory CD4, and about 0.4% of memory CD8 clonotypes.

Healthy HIV-negative adults with no recently reported acute infections or vaccinations were included as donors. Every donor was a Caucasian adult residing in Nashville, Tennessee, USA. CD8 memory samples combined magnetically selected CD45RO+ cells with CCR7-negative CD45RA+ effector memory (TemRA) cells. After blood collection by leukapheresis, PBMCs were isolated using Ficoll-Histopaque density gradient centrifugation and then cryopreserved in the vapor phase of liquid nitrogen. Analytical flow cytometry was used to check the purity and quantity of every magnetically sorted T cell population. Each sorted fraction had its genomic DNA isolated and then quantified by UV absorbance on a Nanodrop 2000c. Using the deep immunoSEQ assay, TCR CDR3 regions were amplified from genomic DNA by multiplex PCR. Extracted genomic DNA from each cell subset was spread evenly across all wells of several immunoSEQ 96-well plates, with each plate serving as a replicate. Each replicate PCR for sorted subsets received about 200 ng genomic DNA, equal to 28,000 or so T cell genomes. Purified libraries were measured with a Qubit 3.0 fluorometer, size-checked on a Bioanalyzer 2100, and measured again with the KAPA Library Quantification kit. Every immunoSEQ 96-well plate was sequenced on a separate single-read 150-cycle Illumina NextSeq 550 flow cell. In the original analysis: Because the immunoSEQ output held only junctional sequences and lacked quality scores, the filtering could not match the filtering applied to full-length reads. To assign V/J genes and CDR3, sequences were annotated against IMGT germline references using PyIR, a Python wrapper for IgBLAST v1.9. Reads were filtered out if the reads had weak V/J assignments (E-value above 1e-6), no CDR3, stop codons, out-of-frame junctions, or ambiguous translated residues. A V3J clonotype was defined by an identical inferred V gene, J gene, and CDR3 amino acid sequence. The percentage overlap between two repertoires was calculated by dividing the number of shared unique clonotypes by the size of the smaller repertoire. Three approaches were used to assess repertoire richness: RTK rarefaction, the Chao1 estimator, and Recon v2.1 estimates of unobserved clonotypes. OLGA was used to compute generation probabilities for all TCRbeta clonotypes that the gDNA method yielded from a handful of donors. Drawn from immuneACCESS, this table holds only the in-frame rearrangements with V and J called that TCRdb kept. Clones are partly lost; checked studies trace under half to an unresolved V gene and leave the rest unexplained. V and J calls and clone size are copied from that table; D and trimming were computed from the DNA. Within this sample are some 690,000 clones, with about 90% of them counted one time only. The ten most abundant clones make up approximately 35% of the sample.

Notes on this clone: What antigen it recognizes has not been identified. No per-base quality is available; no much larger clone lies one base away.

The junction carries 25 bases between V and J, which are trimmed by 7 bases and 6 bases respectively. The cysteine opens and the phenylalanine closes a CDR3 of 16 amino acids. Here the CDR3 DNA is all that survives: 48 bases in frame from base 1. For CDR1 and CDR2, the germline V gene lists MDHEN and SYDVKM. The rearrangement combines TRBV28 with TRBJ2-7; the D region is possibly TRBD1 or TRBD2, each matching across 6 bases. This TCR was sampled from a man aged 18 to 35 in good health. Some clones in this sample may be carry-over from other donors' samples. Sequencing input: memory CD8+ T cells from PBMCs. Taken with the paper, the label for cell subset or site translates to: CD45RO+ cells pooled with CCR7-negative TemRA cells. The CDR3 amino acid sequence is: CASNSPFGGRKGEQYF. The base sequence is TGTGCCAGCAATTCCCCCTTCGGGGGCCGGAAGGGCGAGCAGTACTTC.